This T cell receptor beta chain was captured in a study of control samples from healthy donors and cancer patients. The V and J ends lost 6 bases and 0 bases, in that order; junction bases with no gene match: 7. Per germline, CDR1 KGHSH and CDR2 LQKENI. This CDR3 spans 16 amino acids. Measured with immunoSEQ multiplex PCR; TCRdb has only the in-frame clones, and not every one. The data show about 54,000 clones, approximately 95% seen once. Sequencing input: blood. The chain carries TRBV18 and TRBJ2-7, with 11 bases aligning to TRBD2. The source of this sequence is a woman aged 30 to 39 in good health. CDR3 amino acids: CASSPTSGKISYEQYF. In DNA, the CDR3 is TGTGCCAGCTCCCCGACTAGCGGGAAAATCTCCTACGAGCAGTACTTC.